The following is a TCR beta chain sequence with its context. Its cognate antigen has yet to be identified. No much larger clonotype is one base removed from it; base qualities were not supplied. CDR1 and CDR2 (MGHDK, SYGVNS) derive from the germline V gene. Including cysteine and phenylalanine, the CDR3 has 13 amino acids. Solely the CDR3 DNA is kept, with 39 bases framed from the first base. V has 2 bases trimmed and J has 8 bases trimmed; junction bases matching no gene number 2. These data originate in a study of shared clonotypes between healthy human individuals (dated by TCRdb to about 2020). Some background on the complete study: The cohort comprised two women and a few men aged 18 to 49 years. Blood TCR repertoires of roughly five healthy adults were deeply sequenced to estimate repertoire size and the extent of clonotype sharing between individuals. Between about 0.85 and 8.9 billion PBMCs per donor were obtained by leukapheresis. Libraries were prepared and TCR repertoires were sequenced by different laboratories using diverse techniques, in order to increase sequencing depth and limit assay-specific biases. For each donor, CD4 naive and CD4 memory were each given three plates, CD8 naive was given two plates, and CD8 memory was given one plate.

Using the deep immunoSEQ assay, TCR CDR3 regions were amplified from genomic DNA by multiplex PCR. Extracted genomic DNA from each cell subset was spread evenly across all wells of several immunoSEQ 96-well plates, with each plate serving as a replicate. For sorted subsets, around 0.2 ug of genomic DNA, equivalent to roughly 33,000 T cell genomes, went into each replicate PCR. Purified libraries were measured with a Qubit 3.0 fluorometer, size-checked on a Bioanalyzer 2100, and measured again with the KAPA Library Quantification kit. Every immunoSEQ 96-well plate was sequenced on a separate single-read 150-cycle Illumina NextSeq 550 flow cell. The published analysis was carried out like this. Because only junctional sequences without quality scores were contained in the immunoSEQ output, filtering matching that applied to full-length reads could not be performed. To assign V/J genes and CDR3, sequences were annotated using PyIR, a Python wrapper for IgBLAST v1.9, with IMGT germline references. Reads were filtered out if the reads had weak V/J assignments (E-value above 1e-6), no CDR3, stop codons, out-of-frame junctions, or ambiguous translated residues. V3J clonotypes were defined by identical inferred V gene, J gene, and CDR3 amino acid sequence. The percentage overlap between two repertoires was calculated by dividing the number of shared unique clonotypes by the size of the smaller repertoire. Repertoire richness was assessed with RTK rarefaction, the Chao1 estimator, and Recon v2.1 estimates of unobserved clonotypes. Generation probabilities were computed with OLGA for all TCRbeta clonotypes obtained by the gDNA method from four donors. TCRdb limited this immuneACCESS table to in-frame rearrangements with V and J called. A share of clones is missing; checked studies link under half to unresolved V genes, and the rest is unexplained. The V and J calls and clone size are taken from that table; D and trimming were inferred from the DNA. In all, the sample holds around 2.1 million clones, and roughly 91% of those were seen once. The top ten constitute roughly 1.7% of the sample.

For the CD8 naive samples, CD45RO-negative cells were positively selected for CCR7, yielding a CD45RA+CCR7+ population from which TemRA cells were excluded. Donors were healthy HIV-negative adults with no recently reported acute infections or vaccinations. Every donor was a Caucasian adult residing in Nashville, Tennessee, USA. After blood collection by leukapheresis, PBMCs were isolated using Ficoll-Histopaque density gradient centrifugation and then cryopreserved in the vapor phase of liquid nitrogen. Purity and quantity of every magnetically sorted T cell population were checked by analytical flow cytometry. Each sorted fraction had its genomic DNA isolated and then quantified by UV absorbance on a Nanodrop 2000c. The paper as a whole reports these results and caveats: Sampling was restricted to blood, and TCR repertoires in tissues likely differ from the TCR repertoires found in blood. The genetic and exposure-history diversity represented was limited by the small number of donors. Compared with non-shared clonotypes, clonotypes shared by all four sorted-subset donors had higher generation probabilities. Larger estimated clonotype richness was generally found for naive subsets than for memory subsets. Rarefaction of sorted-subset datasets indicated incomplete sequencing despite the large sequencing depth. Pairwise subsampling indicated that sequencing depth was expected to affect the degree of clonotype sharing among donors. About 5% of naive CD4, more than 3% of naive CD8, roughly 2.4% of memory CD4, and around 0.42% of memory CD8 clonotypes were shared across several donors.

The chain joins TRBV25-1 to TRBJ2-1; TRBD2 agrees with 8 junctional bases. This sequence originates from a man aged 18 to 29 in good health. Some clones in this sample may be carry-over from other donors' samples. Sequencing used naive CD8+ T cells from PBMCs. This specimen's cell subset or site label, per the study, means: CD45RA+CCR7+. The CDR3 reads CASSEAGLDEQFF. The nucleotides read TGTGCCAGCAGTGAAGCGGGACTAGATGAGCAGTTCTTC.